The source of this TCR beta chain is a study of radiotherapy plus CTLA-4 blockade in lung cancer. Treatment of patients with chemo-refractory metastatic non-small-cell lung cancer consisted of focal radiation plus CTLA-4 blockade with ipilimumab. V lost 0 bases, J lost 7 bases, and 10 bases stayed unmatched. The germline gives CDR1 LGHNA, CDR2 YSLEER. The CDR3 runs 17 residues. Measured with immunoSEQ multiplex PCR; TCRdb has only the in-frame clones, and not every one. The sample shows tens of thousands of clones, approximately 78% of them seen only once. The sequence came from a human donor with non-small cell lung cancer who had a complete response to radiotherapy plus ipilimumab. The specimen was peripheral blood, collected from a patient treated with radiotherapy plus ipilimumab. The V gene is TRBV4-3, the J gene TRBJ1-4, with 8 bases lining up with TRBD1. CDR3 region: CASSQDRGQVVSEKLFF. CDR3 DNA: TGCGCCAGCAGCCAAGATAGGGGACAGGTCGTGAGTGAAAAACTGTTTTTT.